A single sample is the source of the 23 T cell receptor beta chains below, sequenced in a study of blood T cell repertoires in COVID-19. Sequencing was performed with immunoSEQ multiplex PCR; in TCRdb, only in-frame clones are kept and a portion is missing. The data contain some 180,000 clones, about 80% of them seen just once; the ten biggest clones take up around an eighth. Specimen: PBMCs or T cells enriched from blood (not recorded which). These receptors all stem from a man between 60 and 75 years old who had been exposed to COVID-19.

V is TRBV5-6 and J is TRBJ2-1; D remains ambiguous. Germline V gene sequence: CDR1 SGHDT, CDR2 YYEEEE. V lost 0 bases to trimming and J lost 4 bases, with 5 bases between them. The CDR3 sequence is 13 residues long. CDR3 loop: CASSLASYNEQFF. For the CDR3, the DNA is TGTGCCAGCAGCTTGGCGTCTTACAATGAGCAGTTCTTC.

The V gene is TRBV5-1, the J gene TRBJ2-1; 14 bases agree with TRBD2. This CDR3 is built from 16 residues. CDR1 is SGHRS, CDR2 YFSETQ, per germline. The V and J ends lost 4 bases and 6 bases, in that order; junction bases with no gene match: 6. This chain's CDR3 is CASSGTGTSGGNEQFF. CDR3 sequence (DNA): TGCGCCAGCAGCGGAACAGGGACTAGCGGGGGCAATGAGCAGTTCTTC.

CDR3 bases: TGTGCCAGCAGTACAAGGCAGGCCTTAGAGCAGTTCTTC. Translating gives CASSTRQALEQFF. V and J are TRBV6-5 and TRBJ2-1; no clear D gene. V lost 5 bases and J lost 10, with 15 bases in between. CDR3 length: 13 residues. Germline lookup yields CDR1 MNHEY and CDR2 SVGAGI.

The chain uses TRBV30 and TRBJ1-2, with D possibly being TRBD1 (6 bases). V was cut by 5 bases and J by 4 bases, with 23 bases left in between. Germline assignment: CDR1 GTSNPN and CDR2 SVGIG (reference sequence). CDR3 length: 16 residues. In DNA form, the CDR3 reads TGTGCCTGGGAGGGGCCGGGTCAGGGGCCGAGCTATGGCTACACCTTC. It codes for CAWEGPGQGPSYGYTF.

The rearrangement joins TRBV5-1 to TRBJ2-1; D perhaps matches TRBD2 (6 bases). Between the trimmed V and J ends, which lost 4 bases and 0 bases, there was a span of 11 bases. The CDR3 extends over 15 amino acids. Germline V gives CDR1 SGHRS, CDR2 YFSETQ. The CDR3 DNA is TGCGCCAGCAGCAGTAGCGGAAGCTCCTACAATGAGCAGTTCTTC. Translated: CASSSSGSSYNEQFF.

This clone was seen more than once but under ten times. J is TRBJ1-1 and V is TRBV30, with unresolved D. Per the germline V gene, CDR1 is GTSNPN and CDR2 is SVGIG (reference sequence). Trimming removed 1 base at V and 7 bases at J, with 10 bases between. CDR3 length: 12 amino acids. The DNA of the CDR3 is TGTGCCTGGAGTGGGAGGGCTCTTGAAGCTTTCTTT. It encodes CAWSGRALEAFF.

The chain links TRBV5-3 to TRBJ2-1; TRBD2 matches at 7 bases. TRBV5-3 is identified as an open reading frame with a role that is uncertain. The V and J ends lost 5 bases and 0 bases, in that order; junction bases with no gene match: 5. The CDR3 is 15 residues long. The CDR3 DNA reads TGTGCCAGAAGTCGCCGGGAGGACTCCTACAATGAGCAGTTCTTC. Residues: CARSRREDSYNEQFF.

V usage is TRBV9 and J usage is TRBJ2-2, with 8 bases that match TRBD1. V dropped 0 bases and J dropped 0; count of bases not matched to a gene: 7. Germline V gives CDR1 SGDLS, CDR2 YYNGEE. The CDR3 is 18 amino acids. The CDR3: CASSVVGTGLPNTGELFF. DNA of the CDR3: TGTGCCAGCAGCGTAGTAGGGACAGGACTTCCGAACACCGGGGAGCTGTTTTTT.

J is TRBJ2-3 and V is TRBV6-5; TRBD2 agrees at 8 bases. Germline loops: CDR1 MNHEY, CDR2 SVGAGI. This CDR3 comprises 15 residues. V gave up 6 bases and J gave up 4 bases; unmatched junction bases: 9. CDR3 amino acids: CASRLQLAAPDTQYF. CDR3 nucleotides: TGTGCCAGCAGGCTTCAACTAGCGGCGCCAGATACGCAGTATTTT.

This chain connects TRBV29-1 to TRBJ2-1; 11 bases fit TRBD2. This CDR3 contains 14 residues. Germline values: CDR1 SQVTM, CDR2 ANQGSEA. V gave up 7 bases and J gave up 0 bases; unmatched junction bases: 2. The CDR3 loop is CSGLAGSSYNEQFF. DNA for the CDR3: TGCAGCGGACTAGCGGGGAGCTCCTACAATGAGCAGTTCTTC.

This clone was seen a single time. The gene calls are TRBV6-6 and TRBJ1-4; 8 bases line up with TRBD1. V lost 6 bases to trimming and J lost 7 bases; unmatched junction nucleotides: 10. Germline CDR1 is MNHNY and CDR2 is SVGAGI (reference sequence). The CDR3 covers 15 residues. The CDR3 sequence is CASSRPGGMGEKLFF. The CDR3 nucleotides read TGTGCCAGCAGCCGCCCAGGGGGCATGGGTGAAAAACTGTTTTTT.

The gene calls are TRBV7-3 and TRBJ2-3; 10 bases align to TRBD2. The V and J ends lost 4 bases and 3 bases, in that order; junction bases with no gene match: 4. The CDR3 runs to 15 residues. Looked up from germline, CDR1 is SGHTA and CDR2 is FQGTGA. CDR3 residues: CASSWTSGPTDTQYF. The CDR3 DNA reads TGTGCCAGCAGCTGGACTAGCGGTCCGACAGATACGCAGTATTTT. The entire variable domain, with the rest obtained from reference TRBV7-3 and TRBJ2-3, is as follows: GAGVSQTPSNKVTEKGKYVELRCDPISGHTALYWYRQSLGQGPEFLIYFQGTGAADDSGLPNDRFFAVRPEGSVSTLKIQRTERGDSAVYLCASSWTSGPTDTQYFGPGTRLTVL.

The chain is built from TRBV27 and TRBJ2-3; a weak D match, TRBD2 (5 bases). The CDR3 is 16 amino acids. V lost 0 bases, J lost 1 base, and 11 bases lay in between. The germline CDR1 and CDR2 sequences are MNHEY and SMNVEV (reference sequence). CDR3 loop: CASSLSLGGRTDTQYF. CDR3 coding DNA: TGTGCCAGCAGTTTATCGCTAGGCGGGCGCACAGATACGCAGTATTTT.

The chain joins TRBV21-1 to TRBJ1-1. TRBV21-1 is deemed a pseudogene. CDR3 size: 15 residues. CDR3 in DNA: TGTGCCAGCAGCAAATTATTTTCCGGGGACACTGAAGCTTTCTTT. The encoded protein is CASSKLFSGDTEAFF.

The chain uses TRBV11-2 and TRBJ2-7; no clear D gene. The CDR3 extends over 14 amino acids. Looked up from germline, CDR1 is SGHAT and CDR2 is FQNNGV. Deletions cut 4 bases from V and 0 bases from J, with 10 bases between. The CDR3 DNA sequence: TGTGCCAGCAGCTCACTGAGAAGCTCCTACGAGCAGTACTTC. It yields the protein CASSSLRSSYEQYF.

The genes are TRBV27 and TRBJ1-6; weak D call: TRBD1 (5 bases). CDR3 length: 16 residues. The V and J ends lost 3 bases and 11 bases respectively, with 20 bases between them. Germline CDR1 reads MNHEY; CDR2 reads SMNVEV (reference sequence). The CDR3 bases are TGTGCCAGCAGTTTTCTCCGGCAGGGAATTAGGGCACCCCTCCACTTT. This encodes CASSFLRQGIRAPLHF.

This clone was detected only once. V is TRBV5-1 and J is TRBJ1-1; D is perhaps TRBD1 (5 bases). CDR1 and CDR2 (germline): SGHRS, YFSETQ. The CDR3 has 14 residues. Between the trimmed V and J ends, which lost 2 bases and 5 bases, there was a span of 13 bases. This CDR3 reads CASSLDLRDTEAFF. Written as DNA, the CDR3 is TGCGCCAGCAGCTTAGATCTCAGGGATACTGAAGCTTTCTTT. The full variable domain, completed using reference TRBV5-1 and TRBJ1-1, is KAGVTQTPRYLIKTRGQQVTLSCSPISGHRSVSWYQQTPGQGLQFLFEYFSETQRNKGNFPGRFSGRQFSNSRSEMNVSTLELGDSALYLCASSLDLRDTEAFFGQGTRLTVV.

The V gene is TRBV9, the J gene TRBJ2-3, with 14 bases lining up with TRBD2. CDR1 SGDLS and CDR2 YYNGEE come from the germline V gene. The CDR3 contains 17 residues. Trimming removed 1 base from V and 5 bases from J; junction bases left unmatched: 6. Written as DNA, the CDR3 is TGTGCCAGCAGCGTACTACAGGGACTAGCGGGAGTAGATACGCAGTATTTT. Its translation: CASSVLQGLAGVDTQYF.

The DNA for the CDR3 is TGTGCCAGCAGTTTGACTAGCATAAATACGCAGTATTTT. Encoded protein: CASSLTSINTQYF. This chain connects TRBV12-3 or TRBV12-4 to TRBJ2-3; TRBD2 agrees at 7 bases. The CDR3 consists of 13 residues. V dropped 3 bases and J dropped 7; count of bases not matched to a gene: 4.

The genes are TRBV4-2 and TRBJ1-5; tentatively, D is TRBD1 (6 bases). CDR3 length: 18 residues. Germline V gene sequence: CDR1 LGHNA, CDR2 YNFKEQ. V lost 0 bases and J lost 5, with 20 bases in between. CDR3 in amino acids: CASSQEFTRGSGDQPQHF. The CDR3 DNA sequence: TGTGCCAGCAGCCAAGAGTTCACGAGGGGCTCAGGGGATCAGCCCCAGCATTTT.

This chain links TRBV5-4 with TRBJ1-4, with TRBD1 matching over 11 bases. V was clipped by 4 bases and J by 5 bases; unmatched bases: 4. This CDR3 is 15 amino acids long. Germline lookup yields CDR1 SGHNT and CDR2 YYREEE (reference sequence). This CDR3 is CASSRDRGENEKLFF. The DNA of the CDR3 is TGTGCCAGCAGCAGGGACAGGGGGGAGAATGAAAAACTGTTTTTT.

This clone turned up a few times. The gene calls are TRBV10-1 and TRBJ2-7, with TRBD1 as a possible D gene (6 bases). Germline V gene sequence: CDR1 WNHNN, CDR2 SYGVQD (reference sequence). The CDR3 extends over 12 amino acids. Trimming removed 10 bases at V and 2 bases at J, with 12 bases between. CDR3 amino acids: CATSTGPYEQYF. CDR3 bases: TGCGCCACCTCGACAGGTCCCTACGAGCAGTACTTC.

The genes are TRBV7-7 and TRBJ2-2; D is possibly TRBD2 (6 bases). The CDR3 has 16 amino acids. In germline, CDR1 is SSHAT, CDR2 FNYEAQ (reference sequence). The V gene lost 3 bases and the J gene lost 6 bases, with 17 bases spanning the gap. CDR3 in amino acids: CASSFSGVSGSGELFF. The CDR3 region has the DNA TGTGCCAGCAGCTTCTCGGGGGTCTCTGGATCCGGGGAGCTGTTTTTT.